In this sample, the clone carrying this TCR beta chain turned up a few times. Its antigen is currently unknown. The entry originates in a study of CD8 T cells in ankylosing spondylitis. Whole-study findings and limits: Clones linked to the disease showed a CD8+ phenotype. They occurred at relatively low frequencies in peripheral blood. The study looked at matched synovial fluid samples from ankylosing spondylitis patients. Disease-linked clones were reported to be significantly enriched there. Made up of fewer than 10 highly homologous variants, a TCR beta motif appeared characteristic of ankylosing spondylitis blood.

Each CDR3 protein is one row after TCRdb ran MiXCR on the 5' RACE reads. The repertoire consists of approximately 440,000 distinct CDR3 sequences, with 17% occurring once and the leading ten covering approximately 0.93%. The CDR3 spans 15 residues. Losses at the gene ends were 6 bases for V and 0 bases for J; bases not matched to a gene: 4. From germline, CDR1 is SNHLY and CDR2 FYNNEI. Sequenced: blood, either unsorted or a sorted T cell fraction (not recorded which). This TCR came from a male donor with ankylosing spondylitis. V usage is TRBV2 and J usage is TRBJ2-1, with 8 bases lining up with TRBD2. The CDR3: CASSIAGNSYNEQFF. In DNA, the CDR3 is TGTGCCAGCAGCATAGCGGGAAACTCCTACAATGAGCAGTTCTTC.